The source of this TCR beta chain is a study of CD8+ T cells in alopecia areata. Germline CDR1 reads SEHNR; CDR2 reads FQNEAQ (reference sequence). The CDR3 is 13 amino acids. Trimming removed 3 bases from V and 4 bases from J, with 9 bases in between. Peripheral blood and lesional scalp punch biopsies were taken from alopecia areata patients. The sample holds a few counts of this clone. RNA extraction was followed by reverse transcription into cDNA, which acted as the sequencing template. The data were produced by immunoSEQ multiplex PCR, yet TCRdb's version contains in-frame clones alone and is incomplete. The sample shows about 64,000 clones, roughly 40% of them seen only once.

This TCR was sampled from a human donor with alopecia areata. V gene TRBV7-9 combines with J gene TRBJ1-2, with D uncertain. The source material was NKG2D-low CD8+ T cells sorted from blood. CDR3 sequence (DNA): TGTGCCAGCAGCTTTATCCCGACCTATGGCTACACCTTC. Protein: CASSFIPTYGYTF.